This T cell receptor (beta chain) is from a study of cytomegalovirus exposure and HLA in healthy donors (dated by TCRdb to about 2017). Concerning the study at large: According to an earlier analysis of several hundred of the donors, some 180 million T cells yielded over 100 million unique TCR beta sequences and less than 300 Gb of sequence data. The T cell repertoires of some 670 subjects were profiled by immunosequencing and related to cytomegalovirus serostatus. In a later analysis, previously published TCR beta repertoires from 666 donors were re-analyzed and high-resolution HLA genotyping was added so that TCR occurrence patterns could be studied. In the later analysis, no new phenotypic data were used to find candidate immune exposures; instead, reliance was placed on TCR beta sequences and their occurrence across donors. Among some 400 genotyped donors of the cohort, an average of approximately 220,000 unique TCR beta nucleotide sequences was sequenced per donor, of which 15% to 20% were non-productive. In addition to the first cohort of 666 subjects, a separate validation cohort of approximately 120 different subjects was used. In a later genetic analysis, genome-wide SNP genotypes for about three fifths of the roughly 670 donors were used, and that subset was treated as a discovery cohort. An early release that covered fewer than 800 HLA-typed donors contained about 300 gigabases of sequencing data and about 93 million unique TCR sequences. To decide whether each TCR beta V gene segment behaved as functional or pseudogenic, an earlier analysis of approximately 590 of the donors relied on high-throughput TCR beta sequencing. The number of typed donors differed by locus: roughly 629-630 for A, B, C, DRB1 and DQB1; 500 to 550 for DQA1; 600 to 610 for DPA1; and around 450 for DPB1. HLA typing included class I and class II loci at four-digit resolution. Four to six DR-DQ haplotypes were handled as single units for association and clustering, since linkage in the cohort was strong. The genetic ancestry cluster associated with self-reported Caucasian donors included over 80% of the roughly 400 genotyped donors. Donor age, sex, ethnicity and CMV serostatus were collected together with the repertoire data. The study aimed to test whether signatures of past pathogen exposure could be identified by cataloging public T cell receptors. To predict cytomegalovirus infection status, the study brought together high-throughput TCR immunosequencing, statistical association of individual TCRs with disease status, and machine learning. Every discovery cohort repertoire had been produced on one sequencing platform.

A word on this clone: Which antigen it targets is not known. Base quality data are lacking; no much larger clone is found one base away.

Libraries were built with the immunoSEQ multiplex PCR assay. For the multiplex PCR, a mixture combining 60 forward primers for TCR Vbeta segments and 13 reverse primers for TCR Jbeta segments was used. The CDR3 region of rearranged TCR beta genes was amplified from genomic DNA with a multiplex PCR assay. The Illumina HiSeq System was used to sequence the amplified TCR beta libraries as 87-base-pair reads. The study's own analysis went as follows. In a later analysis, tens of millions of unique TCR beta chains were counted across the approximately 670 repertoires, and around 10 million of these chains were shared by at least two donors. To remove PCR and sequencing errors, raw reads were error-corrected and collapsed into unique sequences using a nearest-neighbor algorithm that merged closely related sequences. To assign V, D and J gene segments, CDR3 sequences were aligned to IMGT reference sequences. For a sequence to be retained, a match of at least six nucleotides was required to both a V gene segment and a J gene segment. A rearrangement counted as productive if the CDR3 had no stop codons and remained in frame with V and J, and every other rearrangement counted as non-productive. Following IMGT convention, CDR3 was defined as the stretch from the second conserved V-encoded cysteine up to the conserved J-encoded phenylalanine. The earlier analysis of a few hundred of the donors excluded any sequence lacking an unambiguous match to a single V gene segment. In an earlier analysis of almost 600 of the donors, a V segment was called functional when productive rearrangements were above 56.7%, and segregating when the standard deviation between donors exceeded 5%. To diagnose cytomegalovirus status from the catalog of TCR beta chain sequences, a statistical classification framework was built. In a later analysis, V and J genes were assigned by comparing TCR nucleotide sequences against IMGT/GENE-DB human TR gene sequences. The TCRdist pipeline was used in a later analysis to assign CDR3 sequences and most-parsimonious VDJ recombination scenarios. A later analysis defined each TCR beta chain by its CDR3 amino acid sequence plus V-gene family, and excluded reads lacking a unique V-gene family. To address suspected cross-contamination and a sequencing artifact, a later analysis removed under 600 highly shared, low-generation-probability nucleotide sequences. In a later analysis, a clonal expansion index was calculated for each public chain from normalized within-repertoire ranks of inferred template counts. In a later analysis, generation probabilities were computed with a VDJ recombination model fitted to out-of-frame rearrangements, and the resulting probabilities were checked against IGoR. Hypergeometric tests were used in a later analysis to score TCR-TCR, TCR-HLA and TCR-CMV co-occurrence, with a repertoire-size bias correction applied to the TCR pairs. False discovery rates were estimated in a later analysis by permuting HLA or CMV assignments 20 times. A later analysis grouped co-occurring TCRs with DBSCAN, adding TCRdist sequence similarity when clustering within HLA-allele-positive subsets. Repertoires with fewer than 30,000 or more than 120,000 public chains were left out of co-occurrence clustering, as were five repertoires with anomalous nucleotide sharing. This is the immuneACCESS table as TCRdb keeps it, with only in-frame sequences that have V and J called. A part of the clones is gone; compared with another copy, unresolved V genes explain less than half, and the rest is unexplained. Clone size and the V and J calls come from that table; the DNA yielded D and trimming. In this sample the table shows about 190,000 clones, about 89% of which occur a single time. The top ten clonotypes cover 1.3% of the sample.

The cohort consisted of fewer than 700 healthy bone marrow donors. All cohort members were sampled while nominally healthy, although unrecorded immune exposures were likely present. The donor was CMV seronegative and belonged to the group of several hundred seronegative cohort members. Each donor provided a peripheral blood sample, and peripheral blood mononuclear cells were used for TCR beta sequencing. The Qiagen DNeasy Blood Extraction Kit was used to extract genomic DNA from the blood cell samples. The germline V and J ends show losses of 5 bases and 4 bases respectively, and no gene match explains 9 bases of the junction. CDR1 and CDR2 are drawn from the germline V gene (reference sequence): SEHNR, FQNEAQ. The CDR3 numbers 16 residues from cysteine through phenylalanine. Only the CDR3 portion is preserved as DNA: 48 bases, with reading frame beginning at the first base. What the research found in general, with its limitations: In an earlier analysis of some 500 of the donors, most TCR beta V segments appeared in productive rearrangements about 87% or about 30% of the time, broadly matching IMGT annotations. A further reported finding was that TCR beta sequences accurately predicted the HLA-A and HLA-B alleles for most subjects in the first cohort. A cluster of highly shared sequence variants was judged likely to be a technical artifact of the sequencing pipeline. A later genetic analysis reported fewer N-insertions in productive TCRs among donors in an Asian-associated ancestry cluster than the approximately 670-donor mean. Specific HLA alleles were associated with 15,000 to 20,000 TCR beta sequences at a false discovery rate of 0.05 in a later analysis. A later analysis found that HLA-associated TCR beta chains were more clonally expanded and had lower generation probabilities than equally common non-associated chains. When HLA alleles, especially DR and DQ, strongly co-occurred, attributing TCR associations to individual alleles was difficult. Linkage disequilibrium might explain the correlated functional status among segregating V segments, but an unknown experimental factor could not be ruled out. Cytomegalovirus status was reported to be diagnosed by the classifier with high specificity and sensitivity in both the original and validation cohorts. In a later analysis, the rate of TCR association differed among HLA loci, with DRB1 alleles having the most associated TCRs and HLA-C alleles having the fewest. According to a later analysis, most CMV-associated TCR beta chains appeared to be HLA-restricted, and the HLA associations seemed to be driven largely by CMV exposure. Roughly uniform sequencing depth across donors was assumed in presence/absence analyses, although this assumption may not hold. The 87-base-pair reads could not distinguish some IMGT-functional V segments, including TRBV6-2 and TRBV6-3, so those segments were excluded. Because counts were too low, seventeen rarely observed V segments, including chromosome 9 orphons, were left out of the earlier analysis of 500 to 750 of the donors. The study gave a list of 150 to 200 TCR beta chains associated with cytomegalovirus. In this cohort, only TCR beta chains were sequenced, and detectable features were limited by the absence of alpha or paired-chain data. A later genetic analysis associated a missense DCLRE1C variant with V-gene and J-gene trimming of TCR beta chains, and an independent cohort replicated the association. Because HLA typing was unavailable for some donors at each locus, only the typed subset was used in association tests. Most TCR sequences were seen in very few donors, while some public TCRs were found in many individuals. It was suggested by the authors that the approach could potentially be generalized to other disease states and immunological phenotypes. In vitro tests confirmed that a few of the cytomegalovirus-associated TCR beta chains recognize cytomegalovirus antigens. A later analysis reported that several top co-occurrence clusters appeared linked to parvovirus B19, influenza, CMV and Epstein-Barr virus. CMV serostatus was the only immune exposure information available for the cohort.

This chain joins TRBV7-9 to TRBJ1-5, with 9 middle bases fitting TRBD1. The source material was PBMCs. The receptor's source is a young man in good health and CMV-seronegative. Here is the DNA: TGTGCCAGCAGCGCGGGACAGGGTATAAGGAATCAGCCCCAGCATTTT. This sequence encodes CASSAGQGIRNQPQHF.